A selection of T cell receptor beta chains follows, all from one sample in a study of control samples from healthy donors and cancer patients. TCRdb keeps only in-frame clones here, not all; method: immunoSEQ multiplex PCR. The sample includes 150,000 to 200,000 clones, 80% to 90% of them seen just once. The sample taken for sequencing was blood. The receptor source for this set is a man between 18 and 35 years old in good health. Each CDR3 is given with its conserved first and last residue. D genes are given only for firm matches. A row's size may be missing; if present it is once, few, many or a size class.

TRBD1,-,TRBJ1-5,TRBV6-5,TGTGCCAGCAGTTTAGGAGGGGGCGATCTCAATCAGCCCCAGCATTTT,CASSLGGGDLNQPQHF
TRBD1,-,TRBJ2-5,TRBV19,TGTGCCAGTAGCAGAACGGACAGGGGGCTTGGAGAGACCCAGTACTTC,CASSRTDRGLGETQYF
-,-,TRBJ2-5,TRBV18,TGTGCCAGCTCACCACCGATAGAGACCCAGTACTTC,CASSPPIETQYF
-,-,TRBJ1-6,TRBV10-3,TGTGCCATCAGTGAGACTCTCCCCACAGGTTTAGCTTCACCCCTCCACTTT,CAISETLPTGLASPLHF
TRBD1,-,TRBJ2-7,TRBV11-2,TGTGCCAGCAGCCTATCCGGGACAGCGTACGAGCAGTACTTC,CASSLSGTAYEQYF
-,-,TRBJ2-7,TRBV28,TGTGCCAGCAGTTTAATTCCGAGCGGGTACGAGCAGTACTTC,CASSLIPSGYEQYF
TRBD1,-,TRBJ1-5,TRBV28,TGTGCCAGCAGGCCCGGGACAGGGGGCGATCAGCCCCAGCATTTT,CASRPGTGGDQPQHF
-,-,TRBJ2-3,TRBV7-2,TGTGCCAGCAGACTGACCCTGGGAGGGGGCAGGGGGGGCACAGATACGCAGTATTTT,CASRLTLGGGRGGTDTQYF
TRBD1,-,TRBJ1-1,TRBV7-2,TGTGCCAGCAGGGGACAGAGGAACACTGAAGCTTTCTTT,CASRGQRNTEAFF
TRBD1,-,TRBJ1-2,TRBV11-2,TGTGCCAGCAGCCTGGACAGGAACTATGGCTACACCTTC,CASSLDRNYGYTF
-,few,TRBJ1-1,TRBV18,TGTGCCAGCTCCGCCGGCCGGGGCATGAACACTGAAGCTTTCTTT,CASSAGRGMNTEAFF
-,few,TRBJ1-2,TRBV27,TGTGCCAGCAGTTTATCGAGAGAAATGAACAACTATGGCTACACCTTC,CASSLSREMNNYGYTF
-,-,TRBJ2-1,TRBV6-4,TGTGCCAGCAGTGACTCACGGAAAGTAGGGATCAGGGAGCAGTTCTTC,CASSDSRKVGIREQFF
TRBD1,-,TRBJ1-6,TRBV6-4,TGTGCCAGCAGTGCGACAGGGCTACATAATTCACCCCTCCACTTT,CASSATGLHNSPLHF
-,-,TRBJ1-2,TRBV6-2/TRBV6-3,TGTGCCAGCAGTTACGTAACAGGTTATGGCTACACCTTC,CASSYVTGYGYTF
-,few,TRBJ2-6,TRBV5-4,TGTGCCAGCAGCCTCAGTGGGGGCGCTTATGGGGCCAACGTCCTGACTTTC,CASSLSGGAYGANVLTF
-,-,TRBJ2-6,TRBV12-3/TRBV12-4,TGTGCCAGCAGTTTAGATGGGGCCAACGTCCTGACTTTC,CASSLDGANVLTF
-,-,TRBJ1-1,TRBV28,TGTGCCAGCAGTTTTGGGGGGTCGAGGACTGAAGCTTTCTTT,CASSFGGSRTEAFF
-,-,TRBJ1-5,TRBV18,TGTGCCAGCTCATCCGATCGGGGCGACTTCGGGCAGCCCCAGCATTTT,CASSSDRGDFGQPQHF
-,-,TRBJ2-7,TRBV9,TGTGCCAGCAGCGTCACGGGGGTACCGACCTACGAGCAGTACTTC,CASSVTGVPTYEQYF
-,-,TRBJ2-1,TRBV28,TGTGCCAGCAGTGTTCCCCCCGTTGAGAGGCTGAGCTCCTACAATGAGCAGTTCTTC,CASSVPPVERLSSYNEQFF
-,-,TRBJ1-1,TRBV7-9,TGTGCCAGCAGCTTTTCAGGGAATATTGGAGCTTTCTTT,CASSFSGNIGAFF
TRBD2,-,TRBJ2-5,TRBV5-6,TGTGCCAGCAGCTCCGGGACTAGCGGTTGGGCGACCCAGTACTTC,CASSSGTSGWATQYF
TRBD2,few,TRBJ2-1,TRBV18,TGTGCCAGCTCACCAGGGCGGGGGAACTACAATGAGCAGTTCTTC,CASSPGRGNYNEQFF
-,-,TRBJ1-2,TRBV27,TGTGCCAGCAGTTTACTATACCCGGGACCTCAAGGCGGTGGCTACACCTTC,CASSLLYPGPQGGGYTF
-,-,TRBJ2-7,TRBV7-9,TGTGCCAGCAGCTTAGGATTTCTCGCCGAGCAGTACTTC,CASSLGFLAEQYF
-,-,TRBJ2-3,TRBV10-3,TGTGCCATCAGTGACCCCTCCCCTAGCACAGATACGCAGTATTTT,CAISDPSPSTDTQYF
-,-,TRBJ1-5,TRBV9,TGTGCCAGCAGCCCTGGCAATCAGCCCCAGCATTTT,CASSPGNQPQHF
-,-,TRBJ2-1,TRBV19,TGTGCCAGTAGTAAATTAGCGGATGACTATGAGCAGTTCTTC,CASSKLADDYEQFF
TRBD1,-,TRBJ2-7,TRBV11-2,TGTGCCAGCAGCTCGACCCGGGACAGGGGGTCCGAGCAGTACTTC,CASSSTRDRGSEQYF
-,-,TRBJ2-7,TRBV28,TGTGCCAGCAGTCGATGGGATATCTACGAGCAGTACTTC,CASSRWDIYEQYF
-,-,TRBJ1-6,TRBV28,TGTGCCAGCAGTCCGCCCCGGACAAGGCAAAATTCACCCCTCCACTTT,CASSPPRTRQNSPLHF
TRBD1,-,TRBJ2-3,TRBV5-6,TGTGCCAGCAGCTCTAGGGACAGGGGCACAGATACGCAGTATTTT,CASSSRDRGTDTQYF
TRBD1,few,TRBJ1-2,TRBV30,TGTGCCTGGAGGCGGGACAGGGCAATTCGGGGCGGCTACACCTTC,CAWRRDRAIRGGYTF
-,-,TRBJ2-5,TRBV3-1/TRBV3-2,TGTGCCAGCACCACCAAACTACGCAGGGGACTCCAAGAGACCCAGTACTTC,CASTTKLRRGLQETQYF
-,few,TRBJ1-3,TRBV7-9,TGTGCCAGCAGCTTTGGGGGCTCTGGAAACACCATATATTTT,CASSFGGSGNTIYF
TRBD1,-,TRBJ1-1,TRBV9,TGTGCCAGCAGCGTAGGGGACAGGGGGCTCGTAGGGAATACTGAAGCTTTCTTT,CASSVGDRGLVGNTEAFF
-,once,TRBJ2-1,TRBV16,TGTGCCAGCAGCCAATCCGCCCCTACTATGTTTGGTGAGCAGTTCTTC,CASSQSAPTMFGEQFF
-,-,TRBJ1-2,TRBV7-9,TGTGCCAGCAGCTTATCAGGGGTAGTCTATGGCTACACCTTC,CASSLSGVVYGYTF
-,-,TRBJ1-2,TRBV30,TGTGCCTGGGTAAATCACAGGGCCAGGGATGGCTACACCTTC,CAWVNHRARDGYTF
-,-,TRBJ1-1,TRBV5-4,TGTGCCAGCAGCTTTAGCAGGGGGAACACTGAAGCTTTCTTT,CASSFSRGNTEAFF